These T cell receptor beta chains were read from a single sample in a study of blood T cell repertoires in COVID-19. Clones were read by immunoSEQ multiplex PCR, and TCRdb kept only the in-frame ones, dropping some. The sample shows about 200,000 clones, about 88% of them seen only once. Sequencing input: peripheral blood. Source of these receptors: a woman in her thirties or forties with acute or convalescent COVID-19. The CDR3 runs from the conserved cysteine through the conserved F or W. A D gene is named only where the DNA matches it firmly. The size entry is marked missing in some rows and otherwise reads once, few, many or a size class.

v_call: TRBV24-1
clone_size: -
j_call: TRBJ2-6
d_call: -
cdr3_nt: TGTGCCACCAGTGCCGTGGGGGGGCAGGGGGCCCCCTCTGGGGCCAACGTCCTGACTTTC
cdr3_aa: CATSAVGGQGAPSGANVLTF

v_call: TRBV19
clone_size: once
j_call: TRBJ1-1
d_call: -
cdr3_nt: TGTGCCAGTAGTATCGGAGGTCCCACTGAAGCTTTCTTT
cdr3_aa: CASSIGGPTEAFF

v_call: TRBV4-2
clone_size: once
j_call: TRBJ2-1
d_call: -
cdr3_nt: TGTGCCAGCAGCCAAGCAACAGGGCAGACCTACAATGAGCAGTTCTTC
cdr3_aa: CASSQATGQTYNEQFF

v_call: TRBV27
clone_size: -
j_call: TRBJ1-1
d_call: -
cdr3_nt: TGTGCCAGCAGTTTTTCGGGAGTGTACTCTGAAGCTTTCTTT
cdr3_aa: CASSFSGVYSEAFF

v_call: TRBV24-1
clone_size: -
j_call: TRBJ1-2
d_call: -
cdr3_nt: TGTGCCACCAGTGATCCATCGACAGAGACTAACTATGGCTACACCTTC
cdr3_aa: CATSDPSTETNYGYTF

v_call: TRBV6-5
clone_size: -
j_call: TRBJ1-2
d_call: -
cdr3_nt: TGTGCCAGCAGTCGACAGACCAGCTATGGCTACACCTTC
cdr3_aa: CASSRQTSYGYTF

v_call: TRBV28
clone_size: -
j_call: TRBJ1-5
d_call: -
cdr3_nt: TGTGCCAGCAGTTCCCAGGAATATAGCAATCAGCCCCAGCATTTT
cdr3_aa: CASSSQEYSNQPQHF

v_call: TRBV3-1/TRBV3-2
clone_size: -
j_call: TRBJ1-1
d_call: -
cdr3_nt: TGTGCCAGCACTATTCGAGGGGGGGCGAGGGACACTGAAGCTTTCTTT
cdr3_aa: CASTIRGGARDTEAFF

v_call: TRBV7-2
clone_size: once
j_call: TRBJ1-2
d_call: TRBD1
cdr3_nt: TGTGCCAGCAGCCCCTGGGACAGGGGAAATGGCTACACCTTC
cdr3_aa: CASSPWDRGNGYTF

v_call: TRBV28
clone_size: -
j_call: TRBJ2-2
d_call: -
cdr3_nt: TGTGCCAGCAGTAATTGGGGGGGGCCGGCGAACACCGGGGAGCTGTTTTTT
cdr3_aa: CASSNWGGPANTGELFF

v_call: TRBV5-1
clone_size: -
j_call: TRBJ1-6
d_call: -
cdr3_nt: TGCGCCAGCAGCTTGGCCGGGGGAGATAATTCACCCCTCCACTTT
cdr3_aa: CASSLAGGDNSPLHF

v_call: TRBV5-4
clone_size: once
j_call: TRBJ2-3
d_call: TRBD2
cdr3_nt: TGTGCCAGCAGCCCCATCGGGACTAGCGGGGGAAATACGCAGTATTTT
cdr3_aa: CASSPIGTSGGNTQYF

v_call: TRBV3-1/TRBV3-2
clone_size: -
j_call: TRBJ2-1
d_call: -
cdr3_nt: TGTGCCAGCAGGGCAACGGGGGGCAGTCGGAGCTCCTACAATGAGCAGTTCTTC
cdr3_aa: CASRATGGSRSSYNEQFF

v_call: TRBV9
clone_size: -
j_call: TRBJ1-1
d_call: -
cdr3_nt: TGTGCCAGCAGCCACCCGGTCCAGAACACTGAAGCTTTCTTT
cdr3_aa: CASSHPVQNTEAFF

v_call: TRBV9
clone_size: few
j_call: TRBJ1-1
d_call: -
cdr3_nt: TGTGCCAGCAGCGAACTAAATCAAGTTGAAGCTTTCTTT
cdr3_aa: CASSELNQVEAFF

v_call: TRBV11-2
clone_size: -
j_call: TRBJ2-3
d_call: -
cdr3_nt: TGTGCCAGCAGCTTAGAAGGGCAGGGAGGAGATACGCAGTATTTT
cdr3_aa: CASSLEGQGGDTQYF

v_call: TRBV4-1
clone_size: -
j_call: TRBJ1-2
d_call: -
cdr3_nt: TGCGCCAGCAGCCAAGAGGCAGGGGTCTATGGCTACACCTTC
cdr3_aa: CASSQEAGVYGYTF

v_call: TRBV19
clone_size: -
j_call: TRBJ1-2
d_call: -
cdr3_nt: TGTGCCAGTAGTATAGGAGGCAAATCTGACTATGGCTACACCTTC
cdr3_aa: CASSIGGKSDYGYTF

v_call: TRBV29-1
clone_size: few
j_call: TRBJ2-1
d_call: -
cdr3_nt: TGCAGCGTCCGAAGATCGACAGAGCGCAATGAGCAGTTCTTC
cdr3_aa: CSVRRSTERNEQFF

v_call: TRBV6-5
clone_size: -
j_call: TRBJ1-2
d_call: TRBD1
cdr3_nt: TGTGCCAGCAGCCGACAGGGATCCTATGGCTACACCTTC
cdr3_aa: CASSRQGSYGYTF

v_call: TRBV9
clone_size: -
j_call: TRBJ1-4
d_call: -
cdr3_nt: TGTGCCAGCAGCCACCCATCCGGGACACGGGGCGAAAAACTGTTTTTT
cdr3_aa: CASSHPSGTRGEKLFF

v_call: TRBV11-2
clone_size: -
j_call: TRBJ1-4
d_call: -
cdr3_nt: TGTGCCAGCAGCCCACGGACAGATAATGAAAAACTGTTTTTT
cdr3_aa: CASSPRTDNEKLFF

v_call: TRBV7-8
clone_size: -
j_call: TRBJ2-5
d_call: TRBD2
cdr3_nt: TGTGCCAGCAGCTTACTAGCGGGGGGGAAAGAGACCCAGTACTTC
cdr3_aa: CASSLLAGGKETQYF

v_call: TRBV15
clone_size: -
j_call: TRBJ1-1
d_call: TRBD1
cdr3_nt: TGTGCCACCAGCACCGACGCCTACAGGGGCGGGCGCACTGAAGCTTTCTTT
cdr3_aa: CATSTDAYRGGRTEAFF

v_call: TRBV4-2
clone_size: -
j_call: TRBJ1-2
d_call: -
cdr3_nt: TGTGCCAGCAGCCAAGGAAGGGGCGCTAACTATGGCTACACCTTC
cdr3_aa: CASSQGRGANYGYTF

v_call: TRBV18
clone_size: -
j_call: TRBJ1-5
d_call: -
cdr3_nt: TGTGCCAGCTCACAAAGACAGGTTAATAGCAATCAGCCCCAGCATTTT
cdr3_aa: CASSQRQVNSNQPQHF

v_call: TRBV5-1
clone_size: once
j_call: TRBJ2-6
d_call: -
cdr3_nt: TGCGCCAGCAGCTACAGAATCCTCTCTGGGGCCAACGTCCTGACTTTC
cdr3_aa: CASSYRILSGANVLTF

v_call: TRBV2
clone_size: -
j_call: TRBJ2-2
d_call: TRBD2
cdr3_nt: TGTGCCACGTACCCCCGACTAGCGGGGGGCCGAAAAAGCGGGGAGCTGTTTTTT
cdr3_aa: CATYPRLAGGRKSGELFF

v_call: TRBV5-1
clone_size: -
j_call: TRBJ2-3
d_call: TRBD1
cdr3_nt: TGCGCCAGCAGCTTGGGGACCGGACAGGGCCCGTATTTT
cdr3_aa: CASSLGTGQGPYF

v_call: TRBV6-4
clone_size: -
j_call: TRBJ1-2
d_call: -
cdr3_nt: TGTGCCAGCAGTGACTCGGGGGGTCCGGGCTACACCTTC
cdr3_aa: CASSDSGGPGYTF

v_call: TRBV5-1
clone_size: -
j_call: TRBJ1-2
d_call: -
cdr3_nt: TGCGCCAGCAGCTTGGAAGATCCCTTACTCAGGGCCAGCTCTGGCTACACCTTC
cdr3_aa: CASSLEDPLLRASSGYTF

v_call: TRBV19
clone_size: -
j_call: TRBJ1-5
d_call: -
cdr3_nt: TGTGCCAGTTCTGAGGGGAGGCCTTATAGCAATCAGCCCCAGCATTTT
cdr3_aa: CASSEGRPYSNQPQHF